The rows below give T cell receptor beta chains drawn from one sample of a study of T cells in Graves' hyperthyroidism and ophthalmopathy. TCRdb analysed the multiplex PCR reads with MiXCR anew, one entry per CDR3 protein. The sample consists of hundreds of thousands of distinct CDR3 sequences, roughly 15% of them appearing once. The sample was blood. The source of these receptors is a man between 18 and 29 years old with Graves' ophthalmopathy. CDR3s include the opening cysteine and the closing phenylalanine or tryptophan. Each record gives: V gene, clone size, J gene, D gene, CDR3 protein, CDR3 DNA. D genes are given only for firm matches. Some rows have no size entry. The others give once, few or many, or a class for an expanded clone.

>TRBV28|NA|TRBJ2-5|NA
CASSSAAPGAGETQYF
TGTGCCAGCAGTTCAGCGGCTCCAGGGGCGGGAGAGACCCAGTACTTC
>TRBV11-3|NA|TRBJ2-5|NA
CASSPQGLRETLYF
TGTGCCAGCAGCCCACAGGGTTTGAGAGAGACCCTGTACTTC
>TRBV14|few|TRBJ2-1|TRBD2
CASSQDFWRGGHDEQFF
TGTGCCAGCAGCCAAGATTTTTGGCGGGGGGGCCATGATGAGCAGTTCTTC
>TRBV19|NA|TRBJ2-2|TRBD1
CATTQGAGSTGELFF
TGTGCCACCACTCAGGGGGCGGGTAGCACCGGGGAGCTGTTTTTT
>TRBV7-3|many|TRBJ1-2|NA
CASSFTGGRYTF
TGTGCCAGCAGCTTTACCGGGGGTCGGTACACCTTC
>TRBV19|NA|TRBJ2-1|NA
CASSRVPVPYNEQFF
TGTGCCAGTAGTAGGGTCCCTGTCCCCTACAATGAGCAGTTCTTC
>TRBV14|few|TRBJ1-2|TRBD1
CASSQSRTGGGGYTF
TGTGCCAGCAGCCAAAGCCGGACAGGGGGCGGTGGCTACACCTTC
>TRBV4-2|NA|TRBJ2-1|TRBD2
CASSQIRLADLNEQFF
TGTGCCAGCAGCCAAATAAGACTAGCGGACCTCAATGAGCAGTTCTTC
>TRBV11-3|many|TRBJ2-7|NA
CASSSEGPYEQYF
TGTGCCAGCAGCTCAGAAGGACCCTACGAGCAGTACTTC
>TRBV6-6|NA|TRBJ1-1|TRBD1
CASSCSRTGGTEAFF
TGTGCCAGCAGTTGCTCGAGGACAGGGGGCACTGAAGCTTTCTTT
>TRBV19|few|TRBJ2-6|NA
CASLPRDGSVGANVLTF
TGTGCCAGCCTACCCAGGGACGGCTCCGTTGGGGCCAACGTCCTGACTTTC
>TRBV6-1|many|TRBJ2-2|TRBD2
CASSAGPGLALTGELFF
TGTGCCAGCAGTGCGGGACCGGGACTAGCCCTCACCGGGGAGCTGTTTTTT
>TRBV9|few|TRBJ2-7|NA
CASSVAALSYEQYF
TGTGCCAGCAGCGTAGCCGCGCTCTCCTACGAGCAGTACTTC
>TRBV6-2/TRBV6-3|NA|TRBJ2-1|NA
CASTAGRAYNEQLF
TGTGCCAGCACTGCGGGCAGGGCCTACAATGAGCAGCTCTTC
>TRBV12-5|many|TRBJ2-7|NA
CASGRLPGLYEQYF
TGTGCTAGTGGCCGACTGCCGGGACTCTACGAGCAGTACTTC
>TRBV18|NA|TRBJ1-3|TRBD1
CASSQRDREDGNTIYF
TGTGCCAGCTCACAGCGGGACAGGGAGGACGGAAACACCATATATTTT
>TRBV7-9|few|TRBJ1-2|NA
CASSLKDGYTF
TGTGCCAGCAGCTTAAAGGATGGCTACACCTTC
>TRBV30|NA|TRBJ1-2|NA
CACREPSYGYTF
TGTGCCTGCCGGGAACCCAGCTATGGCTACACCTTC
>TRBV5-6|few|TRBJ2-7|TRBD1
CASKTGTGAYEQYF
TGTGCCAGCAAAACCGGGACAGGGGCCTACGAGCAGTACTTC
>TRBV7-3|NA|TRBJ2-7|TRBD1
CASRSGTGGSYEQYF
TGTGCCAGCAGATCCGGGACAGGGGGTTCTTACGAGCAGTACTTC
>TRBV6-1|many|TRBJ2-7|NA
CASGWGYHEQYF
TGTGCCAGCGGGTGGGGCTACCACGAGCAGTACTTC
>TRBV12-3/TRBV12-4|NA|TRBJ1-1|NA
CASSLPSYGSTEAFF
TGTGCCAGCAGTTTACCGTCGTACGGGAGCACTGAAGCTTTCTTT
>TRBV4-2|few|TRBJ2-5|TRBD2
CASSQVASGGRETQYF
TGTGCCAGCAGCCAAGTAGCTAGCGGGGGCCGGGAGACCCAGTACTTC
>TRBV6-1|many|TRBJ2-3|NA
CASNAGGAEADTQYF
TGTGCCAGCAATGCCGGGGGCGCTGAGGCAGATACGCAGTATTTT
>TRBV27|NA|TRBJ2-1|NA
CASSTDTKMYNEQFF
TGTGCCAGCAGTACTGACACGAAGATGTACAATGAGCAGTTCTTC
>TRBV27|NA|TRBJ2-5|NA
CASQEERQETQYF
TGTGCCAGCCAAGAAGAGCGGCAAGAGACCCAGTACTTC
>TRBV9|few|TRBJ2-7|NA
CASSPVKSSYEQYF
TGTGCCAGCAGCCCAGTGAAATCGTCCTACGAGCAGTACTTC
>TRBV12-3/TRBV12-4|many|TRBJ2-7|NA
CASSFGLYEQYF
TGTGCCAGCAGTTTTGGCCTCTACGAGCAGTACTTC
>TRBV5-1|NA|TRBJ2-1|TRBD2
CASSRSGTSVHEQFF
TGCGCCAGCAGCCGGTCCGGGACTAGTGTCCATGAGCAGTTCTTC
>TRBV7-9|few|TRBJ1-6|NA
CASSLQPNSPLHF
TGTGCCAGCAGCTTACAGCCTAATTCACCCCTCCACTTT
>TRBV19|few|TRBJ1-2|NA
CASSGNVGGYTF
TGTGCCAGTAGCGGTAATGTCGGGGGCTACACCTTC
>TRBV30|many|TRBJ2-3|NA
CAWNPRLSTDTQYF
TGTGCCTGGAATCCTAGGCTTAGCACAGATACGCAGTATTTT
>TRBV20-1|few|TRBJ2-3|TRBD1
CSGTRGQEGTDTQYF
TGCAGTGGGACCAGGGGGCAGGAAGGCACAGATACGCAGTATTTT
>TRBV12-3/TRBV12-4|NA|TRBJ2-6|NA
CASSLGKGSGADVLTF
TGTGCCAGCAGTTTAGGCAAAGGCTCCGGGGCCGACGTCCTGACTTTC
>TRBV30|many|TRBJ1-1|NA
CAWSVQANTEAFF
TGTGCCTGGAGTGTACAGGCGAACACTGAAGCTTTCTTT
>TRBV7-2|NA|TRBJ2-5|TRBD2
CASSSGLAGGQEAQYF
TGTGCCAGCAGCTCGGGACTAGCGGGGGGCCAAGAGGCCCAGTACTTC
>TRBV7-2|many|TRBJ2-1|TRBD2
CASSIYGTSGRSSYNEQFF
TGTGCCAGCAGCATCTACGGGACTAGCGGGAGGAGCTCCTACAATGAGCAGTTCTTC
>TRBV5-8|few|TRBJ1-2|TRBD1
CASSSDADRVISYGYTF
TGTGCCAGCAGTTCCGATGCCGACAGGGTCATTTCCTATGGCTACACCTTC
>TRBV3-1|many|TRBJ2-3|TRBD2
CASSQDLGLAGYTQYF
TGTGCCAGCAGCCAAGATCTAGGACTAGCGGGATATACGCAGTATTTT
>TRBV5-1|many|TRBJ1-1|TRBD1
CASKVETGYPTEAFF
TGCGCCAGCAAGGTGGAGACAGGGTATCCCACTGAAGCTTTCTTT
>TRBV5-1|many|TRBJ2-5|NA
CASSLGTAQETQYF
TGCGCCAGCAGCTTGGGCACCGCGCAAGAGACCCAGTACTTC
>TRBV20-1|many|TRBJ2-7|TRBD2
CSLTSGGYEQYF
TGCAGCTTGACTAGCGGGGGGTACGAGCAGTACTTC
>TRBV2|many|TRBJ2-2|NA
CASSEAGPNAGELFF
TGTGCCAGCAGTGAGGCAGGCCCAAACGCCGGGGAGCTGTTTTTT
>TRBV20-1|many|TRBJ2-7|TRBD2
CSAIGLAGGYEQYF
TGCAGTGCTATAGGACTAGCGGGAGGCTACGAGCAGTACTTC
>TRBV6-6|many|TRBJ2-7|NA
CASSYTGISSYEQYF
TGTGCCAGCAGTTACACAGGGATCTCCTCCTACGAGCAGTACTTC
>TRBV7-9|NA|TRBJ2-1|NA
CASSFRDSMQYNERFF
TGTGCCAGCAGCTTCCGCGACTCGATGCAATACAATGAGCGGTTCTTC
>TRBV5-1|few|TRBJ1-5|NA
CASSLAGEGNQPQHF
TGCGCCAGCAGCTTGGCGGGGGAGGGGAATCAGCCCCAGCATTTT